The 23 T cell receptor beta chains reported below all come from one sample, sequenced in a study of shared T cell receptors in the human thymus. Here immunoSEQ multiplex PCR was the method, and the copy in TCRdb shows in-frame clones only, minus some. This sample has 630,000 or so clones, with around 87% found just once. These data were also reused for a study on human thymus T cells.

The sequenced sample consisted of thymocytes. These receptors originate from a boy in the first two years of life with a congenital heart defect.

V is TRBV25-1 and J is TRBJ1-4; TRBD1 is a possible D gene (5 bases). This CDR3 comprises 15 residues. V lost 3 bases and J 8 bases, leaving 16 bases between the germline ends. Germline V gene sequence: CDR1 MGHDK, CDR2 SYGVNS. The CDR3 region is CASSDQGFGMEKLFF. In DNA, the CDR3 is TGTGCCAGCAGTGATCAGGGCTTTGGGATGGAAAAACTGTTTTTT. The complete variable domain, with remaining parts taken from reference TRBV25-1 and TRBJ1-4, reads EADIYQTPRYLVIGTGKKITLECSQTMGHDKMYWYQQDPGMELHLIHYSYGVNSTEKGDLSSESTVSRIRTEHFPLTLESARPSHTSQYLCASSDQGFGMEKLFFGSGTQLSVL.

The rearrangement links TRBV5-6 to TRBJ2-1; no definite D call. The length of the CDR3 is 14 residues. Germline V gene data show CDR1 as SGHDT and CDR2 as YYEEEE. Trimming left V 4 bases short and J 10 bases short, with 18 bases between. The CDR3 region has the DNA TGTGCCAGCAGCCCTGTCCCTGAGGAGAGGGAGCAGTTCTTC. Translating it yields CASSPVPEEREQFF.

This clone was seen a single time. CDR3 DNA sequence: TGCGCCAGCAGCCAAGAATCGGGGTTCGGATCGGGCATTCAGTACTTC. This encodes CASSQESGFGSGIQYF. The rearrangement uses TRBV4-3 and TRBJ2-4, with TRBD2 as a possible D gene (5 bases). The germline V gene encodes CDR1 LGHNA and CDR2 YSLEER. This CDR3 comprises 16 residues. Deletions cut 0 bases from V and 9 bases from J, with 18 bases between.

The V call is TRBV11-2, the J call TRBJ2-7; 9 bases map to TRBD2. Unmatched junction bases numbered 6, after V lost 3 bases and J lost 3 bases. The CDR3 has 15 residues. Germline V gene data show CDR1 as SGHAT and CDR2 as FQNNGV. CDR3 in amino acids: CASSFVAGGCYEQYF. As DNA, the CDR3 is TGTGCCAGCAGCTTTGTCGCGGGAGGGTGCTACGAGCAGTACTTC. Full variable domain (outside the CDR3, taken from reference TRBV11-2 and TRBJ2-7): EAGVAQSPRYKIIEKRQSVAFWCNPISGHATLYWYQQILGQGPKLLIQFQNNGVVDDSQLPKDRFSAERLKGVDSTLKIQPAKLEDSAVYLCASSFVAGGCYEQYFGPGTRLTVT.

This chain uses TRBV28 with TRBJ1-5, with D possibly being TRBD1 (5 bases). V lost 1 base and J lost 4, with 14 bases in between. This CDR3 spans 16 amino acids. CDR1 is MDHEN and CDR2 is SYDVKM in the germline V gene. The CDR3 loop is CASSLSPREGNQPQHF. CDR3 bases: TGTGCCAGCAGTTTATCTCCCAGGGAGGGGAATCAGCCCCAGCATTTT.

The chain has TRBV7-9 and TRBJ2-1; 9 bases align to TRBD1. V trimming: 1 base; J trimming: 10 bases; junction bases outside the gene matches: 5. This CDR3 comprises 14 residues. Germline V gene data show CDR1 as SEHNR and CDR2 as FQNEAQ (reference sequence). This CDR3 is CASSLVTGGGEQFF. In DNA, the CDR3 is TGTGCCAGCAGCTTAGTAACAGGGGGCGGGGAGCAGTTCTTC.

V gene TRBV5-8 combines with J gene TRBJ1-5; a weak D match, TRBD1 (6 bases). V shed 5 bases and J shed 5 bases, with 11 bases lying between them. In germline, CDR1 is SGHTS, CDR2 YDEGEE. The CDR3 loop spans 13 amino acids. Here the CDR3 reads CASRVKGDQPQHF. DNA of the CDR3: TGTGCCAGCAGGGTGAAGGGGGATCAGCCCCAGCATTTT.

The rearrangement links TRBV5-1 to TRBJ2-1; 7 bases are shared with TRBD2. Germline-derived CDR1 and CDR2 are SGHRS and YFSETQ. The CDR3 runs to 16 residues. V lost 1 base, J lost 5 bases, and 9 bases stayed unmatched. CDR3 DNA sequence: TGCGCCAGCAGCTTGTACGTCGCGACTAGCAACAATGAGCAGTTCTTC. It translates to CASSLYVATSNNEQFF.

The chain has TRBV4-3 and TRBJ2-7; 10 bases are a match to TRBD1. CDR3 length: 17 amino acids. Germline V gives CDR1 LGHNA, CDR2 YSLEER. The ends lost 0 bases at V and 2 bases at J; junction bases unmatched: 7. The CDR3 DNA follows: TGCGCCAGCAGCCAAGATGGGCTTGGACAGGGGGCCTACGAGCAGTACTTC. This gives the protein CASSQDGLGQGAYEQYF.

DNA of the CDR3: TGTGCCAGCAGTCCCGGGAGGGCCCGGAGAGATACGCAGTATTTT. This codes for CASSPGRARRDTQYF. The chain combines TRBV2 with TRBJ2-3; 8 nucleotides match TRBD2. Germline V gene lookup returns CDR1 SNHLY and CDR2 FYNNEI. J gave up 5 bases and V 5 bases, and 9 bases lay outside the gene matches. The CDR3 spans 15 residues.

As DNA, the CDR3 is TGCGCCAGCAGCCAAGGTCTCGAGAACGGGACAGGGGCTCCTAATGAGCAGTTCTTC. Translating gives CASSQGLENGTGAPNEQFF. The chain recombines TRBV4-3 with TRBJ2-1, with 10 bases that match TRBD1. Germline V gives CDR1 LGHNA, CDR2 YSLEER. V trimming: 1 base; J trimming: 7 bases; junction bases outside the gene matches: 16. The CDR3 totals 19 residues.

The J gene is TRBJ2-1, the V gene TRBV9; D not certain. CDR1 is SGDLS, CDR2 YYNGEE, per germline. This CDR3 is built from 13 residues. Trimming stripped 4 bases from V and 9 bases from J, with 14 bases between. The CDR3 reads CASSLLPVTEQFF. CDR3 coding DNA: TGTGCCAGCAGCCTCCTCCCAGTTACTGAGCAGTTCTTC.

The chain employs TRBV10-1 and TRBJ2-3; the match to TRBD1 covers 9 bases. The CDR3 is 16 residues long. Losses at the gene ends were 3 bases for V and 2 bases for J; bases not matched to a gene: 6. Germline assignment: CDR1 WNHNN and CDR2 SYGVQD (reference sequence). CDR3 in DNA: TGCGCCAGCAGTGACCGGGACAGGGAGAACACAGATACGCAGTATTTT. As protein: CASSDRDRENTDTQYF.

The chain recombines TRBV28 with TRBJ2-3, with D possibly TRBD1 on 5 matching bases. V gave up 4 bases and J gave up 7 bases, with 15 bases separating them. The CDR3 runs to 14 residues. CDR1 MDHEN and CDR2 SYDVKM come from the germline V gene. The CDR3 spells CASSYPGMENTQYF. Written as DNA, the CDR3 is TGTGCCAGCAGTTATCCAGGGATGGAGAATACGCAGTATTTT.

The V call is TRBV19, the J call TRBJ1-1, with unresolved D. There are 13 residues in the CDR3. The germline CDR1 and CDR2 sequences are LNHDA and SQIVND (reference sequence). The V end was cut by 4 bases, the J end by 1 base, with 7 bases between. CDR3 region: CASSTAGNTEAFF. The CDR3 nucleotides read TGTGCCAGTAGTACCGCAGGGAACACTGAAGCTTTCTTT.

A single count supports this clone. The rearrangement uses TRBV4-2 and TRBJ2-5; perhaps TRBD2 as D (6 bases). CDR1 is LGHNA and CDR2 is YNFKEQ in the germline V gene. V lost 1 base to trimming and J lost 1 base, with 16 bases between them. The length of the CDR3 is 17 residues. CDR3 coding DNA: TGTGCCAGCAGCCAAGGTCGACTAGAGTGGGGCCAAGAGACCCAGTACTTC. This sequence encodes CASSQGRLEWGQETQYF.

The V call is TRBV7-2, the J call TRBJ1-5; possibly TRBD1 for D (5 bases). The V end was cut by 3 bases, the J end by 4 bases, with 7 bases between. The CDR3 covers 13 residues. Per the germline V gene, CDR1 is SGHTA and CDR2 is FQGNSA. CDR3 protein: CASSLTANQPQHF. CDR3 bases: TGTGCCAGCAGCTTGACAGCTAATCAGCCCCAGCATTTT.

The chain recombines TRBV4-3 with TRBJ2-7; 9 nucleotides agree with TRBD2. V lost 0 bases to trimming and J lost 7 bases; unmatched junction nucleotides: 10. CDR1 is LGHNA and CDR2 is YSLEER in the germline V gene. The CDR3 has 16 amino acids. The chain's CDR3 is CASSQDGLAGPYEQYF. The CDR3 nucleotides are TGCGCCAGCAGCCAAGACGGGCTAGCGGGGCCGTATGAGCAGTACTTC.

The chain couples TRBV5-5 to TRBJ2-6; D call uncertain. Trimming left V 6 bases short and J 0 bases short, with 10 bases between. This CDR3 comprises 15 residues. The germline CDR1 and CDR2 sequences are SGHKS and YYEKEE (reference sequence). The CDR3: CASNVGHSGANVLTF. The CDR3 DNA reads TGTGCCAGCAACGTTGGCCACTCTGGGGCCAACGTCCTGACTTTC.

V is TRBV28 and J is TRBJ2-7; TRBD2 matches at 8 bases. Looked up from germline, CDR1 is MDHEN and CDR2 is SYDVKM. J lost 2 bases, V lost 3 bases, and 6 bases had no gene match. CDR3 length: 15 residues. In nucleotides, the CDR3 is TGTGCCAGCAGTTTTTGGCGGGAGGCCACCTACGAGCAGTACTTC. Translated, it gives CASSFWREATYEQYF.

The rearrangement joins TRBV9 to TRBJ2-3; the match to TRBD1 covers 7 bases. Per germline, CDR1 SGDLS and CDR2 YYNGEE. The CDR3 extends over 14 amino acids. V shed 3 bases and J 2 bases; nucleotides not matched to a gene: 3. This chain's CDR3 is CASSAGQTTDTQYF. As DNA, the CDR3 is TGTGCCAGCAGCGCGGGACAGACCACAGATACGCAGTATTTT.

The chain carries TRBV2 and TRBJ1-4; TRBD1 matches at 7 bases. With 7 bases clipped from V and 3 bases from J, the junction kept 11 bases outside the gene matches. The CDR3 runs to 16 residues. Per the germline V gene, CDR1 is SNHLY and CDR2 is FYNNEI. The DNA of the CDR3 is TGTGCCAGCATTAAGGGACAGAAACGACCTAATGAAAAACTGTTTTTT. Translated, it gives CASIKGQKRPNEKLFF.

The chain has TRBV5-1 and TRBJ2-7, with TRBD2 matching over 11 bases. This CDR3 spans 19 amino acids. Trimming took 4 bases from V and 1 from J; bases not matched to a gene: 16. The germline CDR1 and CDR2 sequences are SGHRS and YFSETQ. This chain's CDR3 is CASSPHPSSGGSGSYEQYF. CDR3 in DNA: TGCGCCAGCAGCCCACACCCGTCTAGCGGGGGGAGTGGGTCCTACGAGCAGTACTTC.